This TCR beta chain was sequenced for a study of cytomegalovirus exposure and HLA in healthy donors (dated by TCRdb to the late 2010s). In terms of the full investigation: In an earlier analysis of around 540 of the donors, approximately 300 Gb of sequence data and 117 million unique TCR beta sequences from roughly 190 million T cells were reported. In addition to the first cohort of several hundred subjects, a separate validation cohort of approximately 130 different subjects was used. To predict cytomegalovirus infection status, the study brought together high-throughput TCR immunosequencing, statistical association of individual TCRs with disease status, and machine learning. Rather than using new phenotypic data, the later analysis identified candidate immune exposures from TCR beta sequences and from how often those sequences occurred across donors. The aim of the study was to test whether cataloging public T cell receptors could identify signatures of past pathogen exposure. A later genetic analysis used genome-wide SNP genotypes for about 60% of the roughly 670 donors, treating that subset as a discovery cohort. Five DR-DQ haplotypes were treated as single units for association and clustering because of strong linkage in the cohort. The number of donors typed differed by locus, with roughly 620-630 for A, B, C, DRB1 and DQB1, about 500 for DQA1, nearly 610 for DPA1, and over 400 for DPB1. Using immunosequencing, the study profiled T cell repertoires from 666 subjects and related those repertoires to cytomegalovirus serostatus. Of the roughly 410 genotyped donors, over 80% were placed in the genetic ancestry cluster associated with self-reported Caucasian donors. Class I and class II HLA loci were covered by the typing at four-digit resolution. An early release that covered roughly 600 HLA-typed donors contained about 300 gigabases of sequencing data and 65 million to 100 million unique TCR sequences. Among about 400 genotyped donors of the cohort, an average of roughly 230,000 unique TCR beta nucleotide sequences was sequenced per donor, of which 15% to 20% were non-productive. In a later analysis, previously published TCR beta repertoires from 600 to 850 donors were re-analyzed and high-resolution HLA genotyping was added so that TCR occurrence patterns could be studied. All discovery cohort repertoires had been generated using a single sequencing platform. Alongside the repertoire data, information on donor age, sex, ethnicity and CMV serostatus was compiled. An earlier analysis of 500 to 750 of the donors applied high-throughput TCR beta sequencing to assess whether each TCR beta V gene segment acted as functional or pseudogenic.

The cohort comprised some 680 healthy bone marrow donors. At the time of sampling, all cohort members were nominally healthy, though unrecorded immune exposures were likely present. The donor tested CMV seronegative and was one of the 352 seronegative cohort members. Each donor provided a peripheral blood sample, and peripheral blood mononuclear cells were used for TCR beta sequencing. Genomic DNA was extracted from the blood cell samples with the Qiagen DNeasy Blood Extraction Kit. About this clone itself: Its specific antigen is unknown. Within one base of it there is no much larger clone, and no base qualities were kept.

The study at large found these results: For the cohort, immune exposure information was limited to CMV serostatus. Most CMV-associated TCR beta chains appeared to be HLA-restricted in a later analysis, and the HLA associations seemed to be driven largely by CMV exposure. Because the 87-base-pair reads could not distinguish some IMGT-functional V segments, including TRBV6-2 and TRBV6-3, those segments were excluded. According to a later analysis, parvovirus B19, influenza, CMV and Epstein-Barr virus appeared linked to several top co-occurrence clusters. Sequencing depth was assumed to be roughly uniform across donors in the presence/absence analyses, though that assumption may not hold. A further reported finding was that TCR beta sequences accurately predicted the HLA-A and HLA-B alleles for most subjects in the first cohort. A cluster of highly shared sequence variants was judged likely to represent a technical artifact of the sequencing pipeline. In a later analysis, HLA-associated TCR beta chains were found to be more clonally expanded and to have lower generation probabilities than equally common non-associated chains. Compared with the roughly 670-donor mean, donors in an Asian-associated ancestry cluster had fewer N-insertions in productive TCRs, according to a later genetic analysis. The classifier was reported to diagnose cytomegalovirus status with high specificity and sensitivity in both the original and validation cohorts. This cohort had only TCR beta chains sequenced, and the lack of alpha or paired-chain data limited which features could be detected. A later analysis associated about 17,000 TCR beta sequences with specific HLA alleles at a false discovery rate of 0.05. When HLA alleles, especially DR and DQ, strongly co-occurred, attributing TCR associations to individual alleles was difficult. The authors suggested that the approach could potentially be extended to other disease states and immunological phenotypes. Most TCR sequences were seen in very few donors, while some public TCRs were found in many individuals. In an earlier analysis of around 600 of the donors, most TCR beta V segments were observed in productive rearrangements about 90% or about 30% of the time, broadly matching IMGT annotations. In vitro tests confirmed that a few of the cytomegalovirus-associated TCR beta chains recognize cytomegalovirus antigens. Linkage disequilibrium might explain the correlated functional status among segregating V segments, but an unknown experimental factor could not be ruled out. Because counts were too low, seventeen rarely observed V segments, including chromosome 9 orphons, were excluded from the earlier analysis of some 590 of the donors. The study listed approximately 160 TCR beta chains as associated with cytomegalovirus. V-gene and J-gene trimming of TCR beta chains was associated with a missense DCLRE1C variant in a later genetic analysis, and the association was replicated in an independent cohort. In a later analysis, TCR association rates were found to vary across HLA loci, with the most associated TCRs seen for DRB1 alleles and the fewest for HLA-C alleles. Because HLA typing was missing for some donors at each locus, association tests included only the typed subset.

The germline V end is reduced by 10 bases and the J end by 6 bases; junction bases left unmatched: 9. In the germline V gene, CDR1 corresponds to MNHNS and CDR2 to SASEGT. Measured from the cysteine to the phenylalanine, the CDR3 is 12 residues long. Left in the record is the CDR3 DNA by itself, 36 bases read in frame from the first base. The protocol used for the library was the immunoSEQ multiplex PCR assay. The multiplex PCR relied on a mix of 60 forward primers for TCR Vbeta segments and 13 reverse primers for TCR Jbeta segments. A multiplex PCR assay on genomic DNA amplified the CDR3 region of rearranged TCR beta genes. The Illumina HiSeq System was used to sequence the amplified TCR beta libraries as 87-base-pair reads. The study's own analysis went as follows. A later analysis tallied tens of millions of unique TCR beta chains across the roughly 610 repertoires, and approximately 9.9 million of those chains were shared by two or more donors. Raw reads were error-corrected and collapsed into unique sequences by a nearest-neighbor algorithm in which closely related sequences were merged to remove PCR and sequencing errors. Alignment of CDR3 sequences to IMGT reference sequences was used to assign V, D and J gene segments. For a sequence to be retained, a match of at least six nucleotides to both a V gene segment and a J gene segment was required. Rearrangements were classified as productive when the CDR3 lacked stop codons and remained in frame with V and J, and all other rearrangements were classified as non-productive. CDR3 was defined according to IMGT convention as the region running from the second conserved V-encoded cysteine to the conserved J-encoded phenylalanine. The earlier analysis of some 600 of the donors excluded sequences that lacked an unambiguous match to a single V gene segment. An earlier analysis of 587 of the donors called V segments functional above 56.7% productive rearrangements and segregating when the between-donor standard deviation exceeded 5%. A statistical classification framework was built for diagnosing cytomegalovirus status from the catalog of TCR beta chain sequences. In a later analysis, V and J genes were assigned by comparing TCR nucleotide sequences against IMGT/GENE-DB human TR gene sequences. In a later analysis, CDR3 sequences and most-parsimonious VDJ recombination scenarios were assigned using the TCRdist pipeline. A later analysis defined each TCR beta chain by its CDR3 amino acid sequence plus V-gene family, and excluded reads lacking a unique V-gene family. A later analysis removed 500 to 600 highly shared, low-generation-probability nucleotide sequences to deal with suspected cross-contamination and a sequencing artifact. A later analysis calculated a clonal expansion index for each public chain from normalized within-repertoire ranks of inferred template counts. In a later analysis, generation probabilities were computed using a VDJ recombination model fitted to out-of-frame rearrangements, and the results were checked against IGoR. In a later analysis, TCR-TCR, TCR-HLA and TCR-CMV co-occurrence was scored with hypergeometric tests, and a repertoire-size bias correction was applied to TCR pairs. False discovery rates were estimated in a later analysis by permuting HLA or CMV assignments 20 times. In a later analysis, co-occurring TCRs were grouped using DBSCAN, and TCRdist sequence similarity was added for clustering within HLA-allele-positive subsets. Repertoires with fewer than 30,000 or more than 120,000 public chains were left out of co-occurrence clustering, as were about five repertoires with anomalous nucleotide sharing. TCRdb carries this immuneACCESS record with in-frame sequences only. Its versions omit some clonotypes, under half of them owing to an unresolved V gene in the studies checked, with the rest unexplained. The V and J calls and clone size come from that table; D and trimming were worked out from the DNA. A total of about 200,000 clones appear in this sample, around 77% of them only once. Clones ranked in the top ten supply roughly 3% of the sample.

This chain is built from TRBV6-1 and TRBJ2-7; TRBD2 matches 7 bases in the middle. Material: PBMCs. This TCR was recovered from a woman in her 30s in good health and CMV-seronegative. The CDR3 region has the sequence CATWEGWVEQYF. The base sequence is TGTGCCACCTGGGAGGGGTGGGTCGAGCAGTACTTC.